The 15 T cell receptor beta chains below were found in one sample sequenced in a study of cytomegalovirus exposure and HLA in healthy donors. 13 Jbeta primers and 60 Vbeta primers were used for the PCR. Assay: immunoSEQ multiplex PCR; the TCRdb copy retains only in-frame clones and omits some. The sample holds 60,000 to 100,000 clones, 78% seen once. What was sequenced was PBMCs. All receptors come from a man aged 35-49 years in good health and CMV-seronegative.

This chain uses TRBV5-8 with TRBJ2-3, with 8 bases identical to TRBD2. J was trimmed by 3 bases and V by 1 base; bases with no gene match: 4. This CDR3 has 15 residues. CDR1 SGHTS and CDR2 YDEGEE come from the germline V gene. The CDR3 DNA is TGTGCCAGCAGCTTGAGAGTAGCGGGGACAGATACGCAGTATTTT. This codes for CASSLRVAGTDTQYF.

The CDR3 nucleotides read TGTGCCAGCAGTTCTCGACAGGGACTGTTCTTC. It translates to CASSSRQGLFF. The chain joins TRBV28 to TRBJ2-1; D is perhaps TRBD1 (7 bases). Trimming took 4 bases from V and 15 from J, leaving 13 bases between them. The CDR3 covers 11 residues. The V gene's germline CDR1 is MDHEN and CDR2 SYDVKM.

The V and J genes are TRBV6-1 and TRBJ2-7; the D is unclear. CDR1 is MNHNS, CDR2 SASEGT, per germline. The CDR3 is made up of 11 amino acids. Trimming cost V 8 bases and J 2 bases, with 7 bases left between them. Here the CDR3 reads CASRQTYEQYF. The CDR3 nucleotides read TGTGCCAGCCGTCAGACCTACGAGCAGTACTTC.

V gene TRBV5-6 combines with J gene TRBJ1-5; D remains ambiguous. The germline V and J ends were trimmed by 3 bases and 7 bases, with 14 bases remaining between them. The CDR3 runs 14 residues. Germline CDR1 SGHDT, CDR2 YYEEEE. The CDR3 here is CASSSRDSIQPQHF. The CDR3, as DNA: TGTGCCAGCAGCTCTCGGGATTCTATCCAGCCCCAGCATTTT.

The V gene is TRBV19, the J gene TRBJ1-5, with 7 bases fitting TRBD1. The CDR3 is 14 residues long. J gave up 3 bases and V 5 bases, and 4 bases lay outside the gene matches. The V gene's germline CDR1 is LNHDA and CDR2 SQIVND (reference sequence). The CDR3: CASSVTGSNQPQHF. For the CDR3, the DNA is TGTGCCAGTAGTGTGACAGGGTCCAATCAGCCCCAGCATTTT.

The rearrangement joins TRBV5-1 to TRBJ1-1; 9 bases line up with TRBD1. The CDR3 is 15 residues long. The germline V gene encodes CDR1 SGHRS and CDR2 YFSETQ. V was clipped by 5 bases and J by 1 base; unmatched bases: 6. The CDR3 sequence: CASSHGQGRNTEAFF. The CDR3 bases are TGCGCCAGCAGTCACGGACAGGGGAGGAACACTGAAGCTTTCTTT.

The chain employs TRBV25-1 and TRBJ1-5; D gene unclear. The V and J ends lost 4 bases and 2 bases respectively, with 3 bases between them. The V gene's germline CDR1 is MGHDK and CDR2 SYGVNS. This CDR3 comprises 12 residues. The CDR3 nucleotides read TGTGCCAGCAGTGCGGGCAATCAGCCCCAGCATTTT. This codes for CASSAGNQPQHF.

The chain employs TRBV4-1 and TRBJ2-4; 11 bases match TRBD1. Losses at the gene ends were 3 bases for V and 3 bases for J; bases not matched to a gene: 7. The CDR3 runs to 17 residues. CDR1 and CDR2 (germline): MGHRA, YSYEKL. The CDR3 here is CASSQAGTGGVKNIQYF. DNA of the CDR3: TGCGCCAGCAGCCAGGCCGGGACAGGGGGAGTCAAAAACATTCAGTACTTC.

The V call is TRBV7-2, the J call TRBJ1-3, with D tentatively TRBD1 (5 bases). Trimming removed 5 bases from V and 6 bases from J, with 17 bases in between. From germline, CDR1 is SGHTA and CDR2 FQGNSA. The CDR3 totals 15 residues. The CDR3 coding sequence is TGTGCCAGCAGCCCACAGGCTGCTTTGGAAAACACCATATATTTT. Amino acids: CASSPQAALENTIYF. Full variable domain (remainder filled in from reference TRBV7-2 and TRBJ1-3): GAGVSQSPSNKVTEKGKDVELRCDPISGHTALYWYRQSLGQGLEFLIYFQGNSAPDKSGLPSDRFSAERTGGSVSTLTIQRTQQEDSAVYLCASSPQAALENTIYFGEGSWLTVV.

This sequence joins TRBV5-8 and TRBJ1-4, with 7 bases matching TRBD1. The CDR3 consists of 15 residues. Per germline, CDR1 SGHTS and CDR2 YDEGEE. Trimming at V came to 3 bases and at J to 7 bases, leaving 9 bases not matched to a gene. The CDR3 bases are TGTGCCAGCAGCTCACAGGGGACTGGGGGTGAAAAACTGTTTTTT. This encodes CASSSQGTGGEKLFF. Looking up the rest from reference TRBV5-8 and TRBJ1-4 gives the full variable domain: EAGVTQSPTHLIKTRGQQATLRCSPISGHTSVYWYQQALGLGLQFLLWYDEGEERNRGNFPPRFSGRQFPNYSSELNVNALELEDSALYLCASSSQGTGGEKLFFGSGTQLSVL.

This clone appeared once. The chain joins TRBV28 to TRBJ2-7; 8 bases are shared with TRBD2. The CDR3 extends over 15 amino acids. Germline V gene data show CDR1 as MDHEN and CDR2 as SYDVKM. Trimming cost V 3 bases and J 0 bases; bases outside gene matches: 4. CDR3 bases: TGTGCCAGCAGTTTTATAGCGGGGCCCTCCTACGAGCAGTACTTC. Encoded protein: CASSFIAGPSYEQYF.

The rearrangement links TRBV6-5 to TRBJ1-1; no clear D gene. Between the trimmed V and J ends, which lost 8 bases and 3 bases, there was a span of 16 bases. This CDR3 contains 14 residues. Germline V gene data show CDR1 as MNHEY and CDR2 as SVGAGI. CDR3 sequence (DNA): TGTGCCAGCCGCAGTTTGTGGAGGGACACTGAAGCTTTCTTT. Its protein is CASRSLWRDTEAFF.

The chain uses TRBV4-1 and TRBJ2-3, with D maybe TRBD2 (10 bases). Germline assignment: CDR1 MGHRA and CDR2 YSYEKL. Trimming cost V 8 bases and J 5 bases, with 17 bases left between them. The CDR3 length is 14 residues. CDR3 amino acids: CASGQGTSEDTQYF. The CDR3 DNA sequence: TGCGCCAGCGGACAGGGGACTAGCGAAGATACGCAGTATTTT.

The CDR3 sequence: CASSHATVINQPQHF. CDR3 coding DNA: TGTGCCAGCAGCCATGCGACAGTGATTAATCAGCCCCAGCATTTT. V is TRBV28 and J is TRBJ1-5; D is perhaps TRBD1 (5 bases). The germline V gene has CDR1 MDHEN and CDR2 SYDVKM. V lost 6 bases and J lost 4, with 16 bases in between. The CDR3 runs 15 residues.

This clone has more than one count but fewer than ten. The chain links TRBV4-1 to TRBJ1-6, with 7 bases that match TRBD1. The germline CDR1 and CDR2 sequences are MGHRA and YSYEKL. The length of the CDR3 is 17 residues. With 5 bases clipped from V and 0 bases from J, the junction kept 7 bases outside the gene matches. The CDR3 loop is CASSSSQGGSYNSPLHF. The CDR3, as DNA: TGCGCCAGCAGCAGCTCCCAGGGGGGCTCCTATAATTCACCCCTCCACTTT.